Listed here is a single TCR beta chain. The antigen remains unidentified. This sample stems from a study of a mutant IDH1 vaccine in newly diagnosed glioma. The time point: week 23, last vaccination. In the vaccine, a single dose held 300 ug of the mutant IDH1 20-mer peptide, along with topical imiquimod. Generated by immunoSEQ multiplex PCR, the TCRdb table keeps only in-frame clones and is missing some. Counted here are about 77,000 clones, approximately 85% occurring once; the ten biggest clones make up approximately 0.8%. The receptor was derived from a woman aged 50 to 65 with glioma. The sequencing here drew on PBMCs, taken from a glioma patient whose treatment included an IDH1 peptide vaccine.

The DNA for the CDR3 is TGTGCCATCAGTGAGTCGTCAACGGCTAGCTCCTACGAGCAGTACTTC. Its translation: CAISESSTASSYEQYF. The rearrangement uses TRBV10-3 and TRBJ2-7; D is uncertain. CDR1 is ENHRY, CDR2 SYGVKD, per germline. The CDR3 length is 16 residues. V was cut by 0 bases and J by 0 bases, with 12 bases left in between.